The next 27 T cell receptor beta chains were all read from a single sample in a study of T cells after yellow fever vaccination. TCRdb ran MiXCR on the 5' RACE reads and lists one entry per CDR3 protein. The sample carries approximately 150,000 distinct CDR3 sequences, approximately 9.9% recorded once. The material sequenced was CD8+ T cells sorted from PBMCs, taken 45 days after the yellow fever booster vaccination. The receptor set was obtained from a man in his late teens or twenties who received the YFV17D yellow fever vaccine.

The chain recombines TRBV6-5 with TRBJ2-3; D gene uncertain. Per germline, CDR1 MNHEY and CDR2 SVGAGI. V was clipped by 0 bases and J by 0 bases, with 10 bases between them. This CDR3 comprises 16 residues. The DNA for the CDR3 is TGTGCCAGCAGTTACTCTTGGGGTTTTAGCACAGATACGCAGTATTTT. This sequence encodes CASSYSWGFSTDTQYF.

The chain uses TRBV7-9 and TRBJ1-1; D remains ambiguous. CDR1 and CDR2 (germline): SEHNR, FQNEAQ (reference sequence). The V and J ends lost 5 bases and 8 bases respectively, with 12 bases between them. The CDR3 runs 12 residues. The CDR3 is CASSRIQEEAFF. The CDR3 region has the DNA TGTGCCAGCAGCCGGATTCAGGAAGAAGCTTTCTTT. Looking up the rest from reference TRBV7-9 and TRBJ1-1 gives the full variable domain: DTGVSQNPRHKITKRGQNVTFRCDPISEHNRLYWYRQTLGQGPEFLTYFQNEAQLEKSRLLSDRFSAERPKGSFSTLEIQRTEQGDSAMYLCASSRIQEEAFFGQGTRLTVV.

CDR3 coding DNA: TGTGCCAGCAGCTCACTAGCGGGGGGTCCCGCGAACACCGGGGAGCTGTTTTTT. Amino acid sequence: CASSSLAGGPANTGELFF. The chain has TRBV7-9 and TRBJ2-2; 12 nucleotides line up with TRBD2. The CDR3 is 18 amino acids. Germline CDR1 is SEHNR and CDR2 is FQNEAQ (reference sequence). The V segment lost 4 bases and the J segment 0 bases; nucleotides outside the gene matches: 6.

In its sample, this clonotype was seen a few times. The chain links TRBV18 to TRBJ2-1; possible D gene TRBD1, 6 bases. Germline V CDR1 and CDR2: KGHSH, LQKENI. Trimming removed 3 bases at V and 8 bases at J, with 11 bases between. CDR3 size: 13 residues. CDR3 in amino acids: CASSPNRVDEQFF. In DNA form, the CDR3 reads TGTGCCAGCTCACCGAACAGGGTGGATGAGCAGTTCTTC.

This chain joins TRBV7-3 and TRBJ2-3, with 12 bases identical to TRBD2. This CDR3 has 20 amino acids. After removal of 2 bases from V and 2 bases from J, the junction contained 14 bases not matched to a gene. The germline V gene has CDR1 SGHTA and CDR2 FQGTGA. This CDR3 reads CASSLGVTSGGPEDTDTQYF. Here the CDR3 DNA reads TGTGCCAGCAGCTTAGGTGTGACTAGCGGGGGCCCGGAAGACACAGATACGCAGTATTTT.

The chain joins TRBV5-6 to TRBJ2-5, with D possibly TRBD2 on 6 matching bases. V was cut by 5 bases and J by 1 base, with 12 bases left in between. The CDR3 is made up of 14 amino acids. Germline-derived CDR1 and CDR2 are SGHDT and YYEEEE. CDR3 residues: CASRVAATQETQYF. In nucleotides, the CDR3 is TGTGCCAGCAGGGTAGCGGCGACCCAAGAGACCCAGTACTTC.

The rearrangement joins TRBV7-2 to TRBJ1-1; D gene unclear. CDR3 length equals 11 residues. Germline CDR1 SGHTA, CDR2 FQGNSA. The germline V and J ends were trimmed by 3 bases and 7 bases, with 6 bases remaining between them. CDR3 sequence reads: CASSFGFEAFF. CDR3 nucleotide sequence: TGTGCCAGCAGCTTTGGGTTTGAAGCTTTCTTT.

The CDR3 sequence is CASSLARRPMWGYTF. The CDR3 nucleotides read TGTGCCAGCAGCTTGGCCCGGCGGCCTATGTGGGGCTACACCTTC. The V and J genes are TRBV5-8 and TRBJ1-2, with D unresolved. Germline loops: CDR1 SGHTS, CDR2 YDEGEE. CDR3 length: 15 amino acids. V gave up 0 bases and J gave up 8 bases, with 17 bases separating them. Variable domain in full (rest from reference TRBV5-8 and TRBJ1-2): EAGVTQSPTHLIKTRGQQATLRCSPISGHTSVYWYQQALGLGLQFLLWYDEGEERNRGNFPPRFSGRQFPNYSSELNVNALELEDSALYLCASSLARRPMWGYTFGSGTRLTVV.

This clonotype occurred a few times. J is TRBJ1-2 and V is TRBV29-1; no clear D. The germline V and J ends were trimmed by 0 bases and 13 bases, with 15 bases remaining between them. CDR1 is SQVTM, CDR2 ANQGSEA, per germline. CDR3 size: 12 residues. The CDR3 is CSVEDFPGDLTF. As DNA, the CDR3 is TGCAGCGTTGAAGATTTCCCCGGGGATCTCACCTTC.

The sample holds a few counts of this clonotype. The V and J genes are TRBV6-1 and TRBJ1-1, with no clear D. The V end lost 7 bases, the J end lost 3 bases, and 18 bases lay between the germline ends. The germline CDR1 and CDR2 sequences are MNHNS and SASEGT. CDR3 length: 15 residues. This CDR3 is CASIPLGVVDTEAFF. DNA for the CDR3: TGTGCCAGCATTCCCCTCGGGGTTGTGGACACTGAAGCTTTCTTT.

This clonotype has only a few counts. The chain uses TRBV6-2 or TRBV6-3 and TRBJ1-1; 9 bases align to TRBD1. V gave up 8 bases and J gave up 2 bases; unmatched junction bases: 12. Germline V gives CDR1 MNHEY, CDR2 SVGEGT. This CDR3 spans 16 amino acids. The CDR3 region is CASGLHWTGDNTEAFF. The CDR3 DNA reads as TGTGCCAGCGGACTGCATTGGACAGGGGATAACACTGAAGCTTTCTTT.

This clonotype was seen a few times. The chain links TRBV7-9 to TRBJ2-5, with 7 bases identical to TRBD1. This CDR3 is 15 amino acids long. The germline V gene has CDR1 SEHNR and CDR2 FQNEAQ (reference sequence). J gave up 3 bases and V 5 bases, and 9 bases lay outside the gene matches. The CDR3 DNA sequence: TGTGCCAGCAGCCTCGTAACCGGGACAGAAGAGACCCAGTACTTC. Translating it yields CASSLVTGTEETQYF. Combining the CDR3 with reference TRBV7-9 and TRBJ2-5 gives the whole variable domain DTGVSQNPRHKITKRGQNVTFRCDPISEHNRLYWYRQTLGQGPEFLTYFQNEAQLEKSRLLSDRFSAERPKGSFSTLEIQRTEQGDSAMYLCASSLVTGTEETQYFGPGTRLLVL.

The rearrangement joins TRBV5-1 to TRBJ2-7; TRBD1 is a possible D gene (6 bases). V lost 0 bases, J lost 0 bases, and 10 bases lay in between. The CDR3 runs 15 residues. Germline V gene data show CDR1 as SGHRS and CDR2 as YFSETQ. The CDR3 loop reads CASSLGGLSSYEQYF. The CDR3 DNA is TGCGCCAGCAGCTTGGGGGGGCTTAGCTCCTACGAGCAGTACTTC.

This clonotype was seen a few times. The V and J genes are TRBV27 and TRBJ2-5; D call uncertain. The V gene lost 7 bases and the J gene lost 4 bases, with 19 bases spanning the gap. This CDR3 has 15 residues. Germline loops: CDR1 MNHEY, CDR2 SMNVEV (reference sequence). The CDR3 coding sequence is TGTGCCAGCACCCCCGACTCAGGCCGTCCAGAGACCCAGTACTTC. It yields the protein CASTPDSGRPETQYF.

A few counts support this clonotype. DNA of the CDR3: TGTGCCAGCAGCTCACCCGGGGCTAGCGGGCAAGAGACCCAGTACTTC. It specifies CASSSPGASGQETQYF. This chain joins TRBV7-8 and TRBJ2-5; TRBD2 agrees at 8 bases. Germline CDR1 reads SGHVS; CDR2 reads FQNEAQ. V shed 4 bases, J shed 2 bases, and the junction held 9 bases outside the gene matches. The CDR3 extends over 16 amino acids.

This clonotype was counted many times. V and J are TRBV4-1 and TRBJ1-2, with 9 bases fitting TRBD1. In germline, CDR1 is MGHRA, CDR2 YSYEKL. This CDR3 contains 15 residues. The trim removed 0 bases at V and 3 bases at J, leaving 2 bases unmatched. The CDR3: CASSQEGTGHYGYTF. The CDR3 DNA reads TGCGCCAGCAGCCAAGAGGGGACAGGGCACTATGGCTACACCTTC.

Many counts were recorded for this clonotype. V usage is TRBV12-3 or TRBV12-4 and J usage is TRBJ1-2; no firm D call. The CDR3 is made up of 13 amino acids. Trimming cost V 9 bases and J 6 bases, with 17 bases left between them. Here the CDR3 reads CASSGSSVNGYTF. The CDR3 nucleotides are TGTGCCAGTTCGGGTTCCTCGGTGAATGGCTACACCTTC.

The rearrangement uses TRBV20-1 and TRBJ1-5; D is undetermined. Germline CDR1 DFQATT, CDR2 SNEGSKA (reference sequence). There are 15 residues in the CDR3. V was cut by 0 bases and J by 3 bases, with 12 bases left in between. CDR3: CSARESQLINQPQHF. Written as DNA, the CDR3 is TGCAGTGCTAGAGAATCACAGTTAATCAATCAGCCCCAGCATTTT.

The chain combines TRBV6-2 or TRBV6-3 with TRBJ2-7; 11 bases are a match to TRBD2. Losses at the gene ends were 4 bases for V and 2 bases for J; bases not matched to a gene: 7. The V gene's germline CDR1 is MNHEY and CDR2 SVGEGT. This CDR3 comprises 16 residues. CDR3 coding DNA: TGTGCCAGCAGTTCGCTTCTAGCGGGGGGCACCTACGAGCAGTACGTC. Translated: CASSSLLAGGTYEQYV.

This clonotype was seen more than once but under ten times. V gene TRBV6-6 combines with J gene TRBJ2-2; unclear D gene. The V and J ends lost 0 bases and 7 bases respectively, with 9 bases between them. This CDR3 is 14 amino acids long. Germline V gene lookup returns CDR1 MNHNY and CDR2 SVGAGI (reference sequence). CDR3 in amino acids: CASSYSIPSGELFF. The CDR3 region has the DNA TGTGCCAGCAGTTACTCGATTCCAAGCGGGGAGCTGTTTTTT.

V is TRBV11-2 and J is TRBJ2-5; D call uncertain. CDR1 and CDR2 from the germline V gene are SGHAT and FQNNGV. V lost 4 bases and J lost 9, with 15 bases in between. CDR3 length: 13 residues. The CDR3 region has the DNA TGTGCCAGCAGCTCTCCGGGCCGCAGCCCCCAGTACTTC. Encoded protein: CASSSPGRSPQYF.

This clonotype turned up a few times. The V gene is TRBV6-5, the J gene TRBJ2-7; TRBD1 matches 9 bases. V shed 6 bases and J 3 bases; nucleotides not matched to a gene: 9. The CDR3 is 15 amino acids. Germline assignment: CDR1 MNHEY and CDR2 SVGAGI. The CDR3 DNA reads TGTGCCAGCAGCCCCCCCGGGACAGGGTTCTACGAGCAGTACTTC. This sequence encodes CASSPPGTGFYEQYF.

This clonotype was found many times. The chain's CDR3 is CASSPRGNEAFF. CDR3 DNA: TGTGCCAGCTCACCCCGGGGTAATGAAGCTTTCTTT. The chain has TRBV4-2 and TRBJ1-1; no firm D call. This CDR3 comprises 12 residues. V was trimmed by 8 bases and J by 7 bases, leaving 14 bases between them. Germline V gene sequence: CDR1 LGHNA, CDR2 YNFKEQ.

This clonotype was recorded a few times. The CDR3 sequence: CASSLGGWGQPQHF. CDR3 DNA: TGCGCCAGCAGCTTGGGGGGCTGGGGTCAGCCCCAGCATTTT. V gene TRBV5-1 combines with J gene TRBJ1-5, with a weak D call TRBD1 (5 bases). CDR3 length: 14 amino acids. Germline CDR1 reads SGHRS; CDR2 reads YFSETQ. Deletions cut 0 bases from V and 6 bases from J, with 10 bases between.

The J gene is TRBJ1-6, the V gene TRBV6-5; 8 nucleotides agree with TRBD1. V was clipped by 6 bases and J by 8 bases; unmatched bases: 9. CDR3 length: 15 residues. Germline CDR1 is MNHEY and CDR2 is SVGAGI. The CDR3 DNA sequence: TGTGCCAGCAGACCTTCGGACAGGGAATATTCACCCCTCCACTTT. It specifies CASRPSDREYSPLHF.

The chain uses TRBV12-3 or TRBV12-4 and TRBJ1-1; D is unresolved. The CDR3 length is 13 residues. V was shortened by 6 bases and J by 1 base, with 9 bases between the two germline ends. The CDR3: CASSFSRNTEAFF. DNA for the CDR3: TGTGCCAGCAGCTTCAGTCGGAACACTGAAGCTTTCTTT.

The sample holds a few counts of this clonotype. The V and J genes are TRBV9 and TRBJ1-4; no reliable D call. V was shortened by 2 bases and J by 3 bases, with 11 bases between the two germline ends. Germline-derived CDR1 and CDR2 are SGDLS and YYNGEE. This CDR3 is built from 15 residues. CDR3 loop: CASSVHSKANEKLFF. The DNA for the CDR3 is TGTGCCAGCAGCGTTCACAGTAAAGCTAATGAAAAACTGTTTTTT.